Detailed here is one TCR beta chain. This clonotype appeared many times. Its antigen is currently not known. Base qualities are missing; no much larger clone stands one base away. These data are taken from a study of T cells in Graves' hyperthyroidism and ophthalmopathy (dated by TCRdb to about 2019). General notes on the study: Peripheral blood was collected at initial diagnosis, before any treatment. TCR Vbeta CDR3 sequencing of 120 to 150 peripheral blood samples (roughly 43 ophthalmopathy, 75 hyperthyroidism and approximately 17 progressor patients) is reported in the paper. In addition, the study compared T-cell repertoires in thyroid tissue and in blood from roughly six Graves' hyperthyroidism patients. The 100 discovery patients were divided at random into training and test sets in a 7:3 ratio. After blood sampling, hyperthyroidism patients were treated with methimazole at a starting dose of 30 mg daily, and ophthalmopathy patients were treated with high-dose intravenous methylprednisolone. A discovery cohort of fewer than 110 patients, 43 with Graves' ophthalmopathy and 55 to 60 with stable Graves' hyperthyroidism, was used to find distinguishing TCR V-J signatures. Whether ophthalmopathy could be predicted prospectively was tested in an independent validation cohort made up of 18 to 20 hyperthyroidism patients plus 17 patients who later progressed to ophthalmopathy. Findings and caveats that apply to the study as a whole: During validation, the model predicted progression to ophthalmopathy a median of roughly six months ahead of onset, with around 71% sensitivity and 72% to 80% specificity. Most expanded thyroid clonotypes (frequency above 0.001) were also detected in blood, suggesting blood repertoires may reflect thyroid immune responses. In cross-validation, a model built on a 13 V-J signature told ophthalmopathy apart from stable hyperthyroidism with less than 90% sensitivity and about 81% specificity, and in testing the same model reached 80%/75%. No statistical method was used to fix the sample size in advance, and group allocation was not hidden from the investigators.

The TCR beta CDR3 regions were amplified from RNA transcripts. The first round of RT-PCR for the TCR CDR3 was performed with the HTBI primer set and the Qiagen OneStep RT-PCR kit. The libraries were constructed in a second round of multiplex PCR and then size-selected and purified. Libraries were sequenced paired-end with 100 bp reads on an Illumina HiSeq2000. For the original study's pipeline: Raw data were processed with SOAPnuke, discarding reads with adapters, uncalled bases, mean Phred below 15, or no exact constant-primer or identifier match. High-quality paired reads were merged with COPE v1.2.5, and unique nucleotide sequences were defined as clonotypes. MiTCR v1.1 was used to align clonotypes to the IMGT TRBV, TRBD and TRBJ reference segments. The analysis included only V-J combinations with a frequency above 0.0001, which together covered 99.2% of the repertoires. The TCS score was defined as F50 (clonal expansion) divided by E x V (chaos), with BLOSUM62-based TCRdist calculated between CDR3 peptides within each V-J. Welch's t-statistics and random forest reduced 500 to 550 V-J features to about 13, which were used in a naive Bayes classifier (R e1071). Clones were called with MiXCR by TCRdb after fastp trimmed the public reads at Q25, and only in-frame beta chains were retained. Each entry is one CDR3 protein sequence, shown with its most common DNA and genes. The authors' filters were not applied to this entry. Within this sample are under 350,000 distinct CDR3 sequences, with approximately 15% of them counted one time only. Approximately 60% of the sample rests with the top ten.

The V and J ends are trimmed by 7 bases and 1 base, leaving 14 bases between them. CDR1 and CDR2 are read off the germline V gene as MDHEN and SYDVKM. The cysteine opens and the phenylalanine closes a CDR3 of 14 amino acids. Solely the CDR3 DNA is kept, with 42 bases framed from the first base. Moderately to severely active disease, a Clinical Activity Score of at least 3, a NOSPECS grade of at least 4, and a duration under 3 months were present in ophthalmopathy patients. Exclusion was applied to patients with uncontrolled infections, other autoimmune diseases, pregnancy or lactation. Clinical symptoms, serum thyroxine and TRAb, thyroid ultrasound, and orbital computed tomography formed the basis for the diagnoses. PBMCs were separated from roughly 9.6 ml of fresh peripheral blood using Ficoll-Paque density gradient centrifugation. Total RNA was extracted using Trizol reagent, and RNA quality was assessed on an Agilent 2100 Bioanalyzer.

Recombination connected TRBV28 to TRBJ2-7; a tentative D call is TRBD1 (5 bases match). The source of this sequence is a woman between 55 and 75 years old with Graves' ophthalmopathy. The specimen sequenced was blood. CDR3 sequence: CASIPPTASYEQYF. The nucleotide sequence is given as TGTGCCAGCATTCCACCGACAGCTTCCTACGAGCAGTACTTC.